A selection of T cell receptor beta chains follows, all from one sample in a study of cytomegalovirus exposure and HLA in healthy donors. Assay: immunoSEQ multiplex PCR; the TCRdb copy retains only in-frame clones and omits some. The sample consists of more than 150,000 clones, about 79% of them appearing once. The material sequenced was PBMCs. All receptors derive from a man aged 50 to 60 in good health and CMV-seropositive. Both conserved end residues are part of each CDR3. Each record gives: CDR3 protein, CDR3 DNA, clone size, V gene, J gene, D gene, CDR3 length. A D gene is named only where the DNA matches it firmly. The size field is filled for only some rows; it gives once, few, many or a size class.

cdr3_aa: CASNLALASNTGELFF
cdr3_nt: TGTGCCAGTAATTTGGCCTTAGCATCGAACACCGGGGAGCTGTTTTTT
clone_size: NA
v_call: TRBV19
j_call: TRBJ2-2
d_call: NA
cdr3_length: 16

cdr3_aa: CSSSQYGGTGVEQYF
cdr3_nt: TGTTCCAGCAGCCAGTACGGCGGGACAGGGGTCGAGCAGTACTTC
clone_size: NA
v_call: TRBV7-9
j_call: TRBJ2-7
d_call: TRBD1
cdr3_length: 15

cdr3_aa: CASSLVAGNTGELFF
cdr3_nt: TGCGCCAGCAGCTTGGTGGCGGGGAACACCGGGGAGCTGTTTTTT
clone_size: NA
v_call: TRBV5-1
j_call: TRBJ2-2
d_call: NA
cdr3_length: 15

cdr3_aa: CASSQDYPGASYEQYF
cdr3_nt: TGCGCCAGCAGCCAAGATTACCCAGGGGCAAGCTACGAGCAGTACTTC
clone_size: NA
v_call: TRBV4-3
j_call: TRBJ2-7
d_call: NA
cdr3_length: 16

cdr3_aa: CAADFDDTGELFF
cdr3_nt: TGTGCCGCTGACTTCGACGACACCGGGGAGCTGTTTTTT
clone_size: NA
v_call: TRBV6-1
j_call: TRBJ2-2
d_call: NA
cdr3_length: 13

cdr3_aa: CATSTRGETNEKLFF
cdr3_nt: TGTGCCACCAGCACCAGGGGGGAAACTAATGAAAAACTGTTTTTT
clone_size: NA
v_call: TRBV15
j_call: TRBJ1-4
d_call: TRBD1
cdr3_length: 15

cdr3_aa: CASSRATSGQFF
cdr3_nt: TGTGCCAGCAGTCGGGCGACTAGCGGGCAGTTCTTC
clone_size: NA
v_call: TRBV5-6
j_call: TRBJ2-1
d_call: TRBD2
cdr3_length: 12

cdr3_aa: CASSPRTGKTDTQYF
cdr3_nt: TGTGCCAGTAGCCCCAGGACAGGGAAGACAGATACGCAGTATTTT
clone_size: NA
v_call: TRBV19
j_call: TRBJ2-3
d_call: TRBD1
cdr3_length: 15

cdr3_aa: CASSSTGTVNLYGYTF
cdr3_nt: TGTGCCAGCAGCTCAACAGGGACAGTTAACCTCTATGGCTACACCTTC
clone_size: NA
v_call: TRBV7-2
j_call: TRBJ1-2
d_call: TRBD1
cdr3_length: 16

cdr3_aa: CAIKGRGSQETQYF
cdr3_nt: TGTGCCATCAAGGGTAGAGGGTCCCAAGAGACCCAGTACTTC
clone_size: NA
v_call: TRBV10-3
j_call: TRBJ2-5
d_call: NA
cdr3_length: 14

cdr3_aa: CASSQDHSSPYEQYF
cdr3_nt: TGCGCCAGCAGCCAAGACCACAGCAGCCCCTACGAGCAGTACTTC
clone_size: once
v_call: TRBV4-1
j_call: TRBJ2-7
d_call: NA
cdr3_length: 15

cdr3_aa: CASSYFSDRGTEAFF
cdr3_nt: TGTGCCAGCAGTTACTTTTCGGACAGGGGCACTGAAGCTTTCTTT
clone_size: NA
v_call: TRBV6-6
j_call: TRBJ1-1
d_call: TRBD1
cdr3_length: 15

cdr3_aa: CASSLVSGYTGELFF
cdr3_nt: TGTGCCAGCAGCTTGGTTAGCGGGTACACCGGGGAGCTGTTTTTT
clone_size: few
v_call: TRBV5-5
j_call: TRBJ2-2
d_call: TRBD2
cdr3_length: 15

cdr3_aa: CASSPLAAGEQYF
cdr3_nt: TGTGCCAGCAGTCCACTAGCGGCAGGGGAGCAGTACTTC
clone_size: NA
v_call: TRBV4-2
j_call: TRBJ2-5
d_call: TRBD2
cdr3_length: 13